This TCR beta chain was obtained from a study of blood T cell repertoires in COVID-19. Trimming stripped 1 base from V and 6 bases from J, with 7 bases between. The CDR3 runs 13 residues. CDR1 SGDLS and CDR2 YYNGEE come from the germline V gene. Profiled with immunoSEQ multiplex PCR; TCRdb holds only in-frame clones, not every one. The sample comprises approximately 190,000 clones, over 70% of which are singletons, and around 6.9% rests with the top ten. The receptor comes from a man in his sixties with acute or convalescent COVID-19. The V call is TRBV9, the J call TRBJ2-2, with D uncertain. Sequences were obtained from peripheral blood. The CDR3 protein is CASSVWQAGELFF. The CDR3 nucleotides are TGTGCCAGCAGCGTATGGCAAGCCGGGGAGCTGTTTTTT.